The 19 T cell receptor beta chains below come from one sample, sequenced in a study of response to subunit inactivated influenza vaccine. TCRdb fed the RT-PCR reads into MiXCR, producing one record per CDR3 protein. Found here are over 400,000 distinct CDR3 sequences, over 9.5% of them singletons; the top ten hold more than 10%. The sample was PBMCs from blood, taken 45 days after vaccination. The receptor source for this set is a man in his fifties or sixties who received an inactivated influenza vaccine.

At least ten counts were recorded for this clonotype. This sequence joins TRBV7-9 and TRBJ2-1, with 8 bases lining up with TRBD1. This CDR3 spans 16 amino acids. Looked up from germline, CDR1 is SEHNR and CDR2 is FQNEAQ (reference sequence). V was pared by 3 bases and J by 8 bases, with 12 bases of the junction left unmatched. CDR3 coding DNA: TGTGCCAGCAGCTTTCAAGACAGGGGAAAATTTCATGAGCAGTTCTTC. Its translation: CASSFQDRGKFHEQFF.

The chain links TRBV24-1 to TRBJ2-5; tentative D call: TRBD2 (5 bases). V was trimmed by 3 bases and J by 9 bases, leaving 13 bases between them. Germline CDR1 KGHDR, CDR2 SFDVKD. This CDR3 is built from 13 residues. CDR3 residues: CATSDLLAGAQYF. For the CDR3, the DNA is TGTGCCACCAGTGATCTTCTTGCCGGGGCCCAGTACTTC.

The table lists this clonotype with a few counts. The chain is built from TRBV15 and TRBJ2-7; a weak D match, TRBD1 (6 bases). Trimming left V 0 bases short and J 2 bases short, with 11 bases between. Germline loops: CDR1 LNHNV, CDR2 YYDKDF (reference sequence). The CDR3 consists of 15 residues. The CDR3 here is CATSRDLAGAYEQYF. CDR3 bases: TGTGCCACCAGCAGAGATTTGGCAGGGGCCTACGAGCAGTACTTC.

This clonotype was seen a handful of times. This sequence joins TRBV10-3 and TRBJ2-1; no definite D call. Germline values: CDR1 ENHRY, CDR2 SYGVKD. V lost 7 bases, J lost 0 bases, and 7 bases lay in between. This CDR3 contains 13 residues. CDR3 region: CAIMPSSYNEQFF. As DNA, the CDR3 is TGTGCCATCATGCCCAGCTCCTACAATGAGCAGTTCTTC.

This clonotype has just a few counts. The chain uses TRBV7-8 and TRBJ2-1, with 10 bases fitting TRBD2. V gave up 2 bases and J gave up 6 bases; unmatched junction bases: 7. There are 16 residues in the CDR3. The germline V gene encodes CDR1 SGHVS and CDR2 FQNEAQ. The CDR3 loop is CASSLTLAGASNEQFF. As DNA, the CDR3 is TGTGCCAGCAGCTTAACCCTAGCGGGGGCATCCAATGAGCAGTTCTTC.

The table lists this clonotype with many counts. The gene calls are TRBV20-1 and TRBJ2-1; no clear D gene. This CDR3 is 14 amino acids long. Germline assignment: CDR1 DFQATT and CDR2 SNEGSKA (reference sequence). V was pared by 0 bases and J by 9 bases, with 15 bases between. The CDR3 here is CSARDPTSLGEQFF. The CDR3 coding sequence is TGCAGTGCTAGAGATCCGACGTCCCTTGGTGAGCAGTTCTTC.

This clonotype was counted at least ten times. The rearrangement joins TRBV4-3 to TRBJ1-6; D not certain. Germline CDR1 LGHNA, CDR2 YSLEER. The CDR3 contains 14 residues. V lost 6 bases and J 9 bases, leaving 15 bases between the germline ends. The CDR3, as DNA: TGCGCCAGCAGTCCAACTTGGAGAACTTCACCCCTCCACTTT. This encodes CASSPTWRTSPLHF.

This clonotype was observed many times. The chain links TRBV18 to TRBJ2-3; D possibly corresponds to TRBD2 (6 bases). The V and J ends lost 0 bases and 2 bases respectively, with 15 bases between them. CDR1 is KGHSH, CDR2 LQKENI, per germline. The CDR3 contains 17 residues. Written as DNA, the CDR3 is TGTGCCAGCTCACCACCGCTACCGGGACTCATCACAGATACGCAGTATTTT. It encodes CASSPPLPGLITDTQYF. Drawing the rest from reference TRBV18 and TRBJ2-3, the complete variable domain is NAGVMQNPRHLVRRRGQEARLRCSPMKGHSHVYWYRQLPEEGLKFMVYLQKENIIDESGMPKERFSAEFPKEGPSILRIQQVVRGDSAAYFCASSPPLPGLITDTQYFGPGTRLTVL.

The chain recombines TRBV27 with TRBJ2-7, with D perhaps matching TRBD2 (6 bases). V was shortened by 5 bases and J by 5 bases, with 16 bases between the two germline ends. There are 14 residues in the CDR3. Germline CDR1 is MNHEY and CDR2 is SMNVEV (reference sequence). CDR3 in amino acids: CASSAGLPSNEQYF. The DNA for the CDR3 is TGTGCCAGCAGTGCGGGACTTCCATCCAACGAGCAGTACTTC.

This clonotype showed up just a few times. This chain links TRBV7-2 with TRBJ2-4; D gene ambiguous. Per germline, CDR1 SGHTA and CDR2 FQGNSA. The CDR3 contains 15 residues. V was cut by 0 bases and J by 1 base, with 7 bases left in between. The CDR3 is CASSLAFGAKNIQYF. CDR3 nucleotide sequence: TGTGCCAGCAGCTTAGCGTTTGGGGCCAAAAACATTCAGTACTTC.

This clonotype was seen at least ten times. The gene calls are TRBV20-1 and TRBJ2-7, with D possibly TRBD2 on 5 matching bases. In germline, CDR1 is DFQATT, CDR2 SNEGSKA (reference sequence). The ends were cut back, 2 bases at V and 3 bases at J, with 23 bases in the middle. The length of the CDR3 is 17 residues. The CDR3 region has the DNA TGCAGTGCTAGAACGAGGAGGAACCGGGCGTTTGGCTACGAGCAGTACTTC. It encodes CSARTRRNRAFGYEQYF.

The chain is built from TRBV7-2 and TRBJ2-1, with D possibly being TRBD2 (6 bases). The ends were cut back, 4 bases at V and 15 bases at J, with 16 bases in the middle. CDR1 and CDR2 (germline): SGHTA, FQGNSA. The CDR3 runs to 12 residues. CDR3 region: CASSYRTMGGFF. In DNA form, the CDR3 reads TGTGCCAGCAGCTACAGGACTATGGGGGGGTTCTTC.

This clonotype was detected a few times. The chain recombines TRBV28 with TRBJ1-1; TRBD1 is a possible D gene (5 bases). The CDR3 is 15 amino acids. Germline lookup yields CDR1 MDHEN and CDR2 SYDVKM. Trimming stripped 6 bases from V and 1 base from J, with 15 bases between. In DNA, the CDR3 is TGTGCCAGCAGACAGTACAGGTTATCGAACACTGAAGCTTTCTTT. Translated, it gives CASRQYRLSNTEAFF.

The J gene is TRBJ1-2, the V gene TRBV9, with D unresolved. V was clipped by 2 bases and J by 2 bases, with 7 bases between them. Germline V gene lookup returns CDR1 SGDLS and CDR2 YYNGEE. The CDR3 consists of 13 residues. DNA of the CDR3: TGTGCCAGCAGCGTGTCCGAAAACTATGGCTACACCTTC. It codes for CASSVSENYGYTF.

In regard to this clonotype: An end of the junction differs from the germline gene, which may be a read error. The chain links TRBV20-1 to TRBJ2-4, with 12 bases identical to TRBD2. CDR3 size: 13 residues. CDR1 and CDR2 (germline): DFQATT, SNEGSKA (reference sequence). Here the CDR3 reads CSTRLAGEDIQYF. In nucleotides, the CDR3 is TGCAGTACTAGACTAGCGGGAGAGGACATTCAGTACTTC.

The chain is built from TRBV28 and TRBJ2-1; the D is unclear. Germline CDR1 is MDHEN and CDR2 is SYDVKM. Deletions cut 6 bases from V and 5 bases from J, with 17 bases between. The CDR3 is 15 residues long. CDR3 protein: CASRTENLGNNEQFF. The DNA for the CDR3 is TGTGCCAGCAGAACTGAAAACCTAGGTAACAATGAGCAGTTCTTC.

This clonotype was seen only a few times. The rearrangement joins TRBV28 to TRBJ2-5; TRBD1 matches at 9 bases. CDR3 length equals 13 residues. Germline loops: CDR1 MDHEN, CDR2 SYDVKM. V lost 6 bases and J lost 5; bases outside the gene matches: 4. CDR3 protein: CASSTGGRETQYF. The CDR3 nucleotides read TGTGCCAGCAGCACAGGGGGCCGGGAGACCCAGTACTTC.

Here the CDR3 reads CASSYGTGNYEQYF. DNA of the CDR3: TGTGCCAGCAGTTACGGGACGGGAAACTACGAGCAGTACTTC. V is TRBV6-5 and J is TRBJ2-7; D tentatively fits TRBD1 or TRBD2 (5 bases each). With 2 bases removed from V and 3 bases from J, the gap between germline ends came to 11 bases. The CDR3 totals 14 residues. CDR1 MNHEY and CDR2 SVGAGI come from the germline V gene.

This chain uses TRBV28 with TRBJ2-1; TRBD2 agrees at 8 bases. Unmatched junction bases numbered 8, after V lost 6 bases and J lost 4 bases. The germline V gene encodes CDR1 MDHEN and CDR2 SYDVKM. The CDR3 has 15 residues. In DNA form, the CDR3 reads TGTGCCAGCAGCCAAGGGGCGGGGGGATACAATGAGCAGTTCTTC. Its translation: CASSQGAGGYNEQFF.